This T cell receptor beta chain appears in the sequencing data of a study of blood T cell repertoires in COVID-19. V shed 4 bases and J shed 3 bases, with 6 bases lying between them. The CDR3 spans 13 residues. As handled by the study authors: Reference gene primer amplification yielded estimated nucleated cell counts. Some clones are missing from TCRdb's copy, which holds only in-frame ones; the method was immunoSEQ multiplex PCR. V and J calls and clone size are copied from that table; D and trimming were computed from the DNA. The sample lists some 310,000 clones, 90% seen once, with roughly 1% in the top ten.

The sequence was obtained from a woman in her forties with COVID-19, enrolled during active disease. The chain uses TRBV23-1 and TRBJ2-2; perhaps TRBD1 as D (5 bases). TRBV23-1 is an ORF, with its function uncertain. Sequencing used peripheral blood. CDR3 DNA: TGCGCCAGCAGTCCCAGGGACACCGGGGAGCTGTTTTTT. Its translation is CASSPRDTGELFF.